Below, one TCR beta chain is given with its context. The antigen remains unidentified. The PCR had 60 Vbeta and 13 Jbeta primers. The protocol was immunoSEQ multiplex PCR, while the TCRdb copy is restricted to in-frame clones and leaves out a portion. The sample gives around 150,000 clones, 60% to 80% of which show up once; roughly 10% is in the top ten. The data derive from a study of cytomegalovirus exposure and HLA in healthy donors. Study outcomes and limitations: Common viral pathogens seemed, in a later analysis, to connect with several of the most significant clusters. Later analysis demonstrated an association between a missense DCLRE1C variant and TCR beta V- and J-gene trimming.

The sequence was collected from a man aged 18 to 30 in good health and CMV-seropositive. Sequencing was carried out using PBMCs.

The CDR3 DNA reads as TGTGCCAGCAGCGGGAGAAGAGTAACCGGGGAGCTGTTTTTT. It encodes CASSGRRVTGELFF. This sequence joins TRBV9 and TRBJ2-2; D is unclear. The germline V gene encodes CDR1 SGDLS and CDR2 YYNGEE. V gave up 3 bases and J gave up 5 bases, with 11 bases separating them. There are 14 residues in the CDR3.